This TCR beta chain was recovered during a study of blood T cell repertoires in COVID-19. Whole-study context: The study drew acute and convalescent COVID-19 samples from the United States, Italy and Spain.

The repertoire was sequenced with immunoSEQ multiplex PCR; TCRdb's copy has only in-frame clones and lacks some. This table has about 130,000 clones, roughly 91% appearing once. The CDR3 spans 14 residues. Germline V gives CDR1 MGHRA, CDR2 YSYEKL. The V segment lost 6 bases and the J segment 8 bases; nucleotides outside the gene matches: 7. The sequenced sample consisted of peripheral blood. This TCR was recovered from a man aged 60 to 75 with COVID-19, enrolled during active disease. V and J are TRBV4-1 and TRBJ2-1; 10 bases fit TRBD1. The CDR3 loop reads CASRQDRGSDEQFF. Written as DNA, the CDR3 is TGCGCCAGCAGACAGGACAGGGGGTCGGATGAGCAGTTCTTC.